This TCR beta chain derives from a study of CXCR3-negative and CXCR3-positive naive CD8 T cells. Study background: A total of 130 million to 150 million TRB reads was generated, with about 1.5 +/- 0.3 million per library.

As to this clonotype: What it binds is unknown.

All TRB cDNA libraries came from 5' RACE performed with UMI labels. TCRdb re-analyzed the 5' RACE reads; it lists each CDR3 protein once, without DNA. The sample table includes around 150,000 distinct CDR3 sequences. Every CD8+ T cell subset underwent triplicate sorting at 250,000 to 300,000 cells apiece. Naive CD8+ T cells had a CD45RO-CCR7+CD27+CD95- phenotype. Germline V lookup: CDR1 SGHDT, CDR2 YYEEEE. The CDR3 covers 14 residues. Findings of the study overall: Naive cells positive for CXCR3 carried more hydrophobic TRB CDR3s than CXCR3-negative ones.

The rearrangement joins TRBV5-6 to TRBJ2-2; the TCRdb call, TRBD1, lacks DNA for checking. The TCR sequence derives from a human donor in good health. Some clones in this sample may be carry-over from other donors' samples. Sequences were obtained from naive CXCR3+ CD8+ T cells from blood. This sample's subset: CD45RO-CCR7+CD27+CD95- naive CD8+ T cells expressing CXCR3 (TNR3+). CDR3 sequence reads: CASSADSNTGELFF.